Each of the 5 T cell receptor beta chains below was sequenced from the same sample in a study of T cells in localized non-small cell lung cancer. Produced via immunoSEQ multiplex PCR; TCRdb's table is partial and in-frame only. The sample holds 2,000 or so clones; 25% are singletons and the top ten take approximately 15%. The sample consisted of normal lung tissue next to the tumor, taken before any cancer treatment. These receptors were obtained from a female donor at least 60 years old with stage III squamous cell lung carcinoma.

The chain is built from TRBV11-3 and TRBJ1-1, with a tentative D call TRBD1 (5 bases). The germline V gene encodes CDR1 SGHNT and CDR2 YENEEA. V was cut by 5 bases and J by 1 base, with 11 bases left in between. This CDR3 comprises 14 residues. The CDR3 loop reads CASSHAGQNTEAFF. CDR3 in DNA: TGTGCCAGCAGCCATGCCGGACAGAACACTGAAGCTTTCTTT.

J is TRBJ2-7 and V is TRBV18; 9 positions agree with TRBD1. Germline CDR1 KGHSH, CDR2 LQKENI. This CDR3 is 14 amino acids long. V trimming: 4 bases; J trimming: 5 bases; junction bases outside the gene matches: 6. CDR3 amino acids: CASSRRDRENEQYF. DNA of the CDR3: TGTGCCAGCTCACGACGGGACAGGGAAAACGAGCAGTACTTC.

The V call is TRBV29-1, the J call TRBJ1-4; D unresolved. V dropped 4 bases and J dropped 1 base, with 4 bases sitting between them. This CDR3 comprises 12 residues. Germline V gene sequence: CDR1 SQVTM, CDR2 ANQGSEA. The CDR3 region is CSVAQTNEKLFF. CDR3 bases: TGCAGCGTTGCTCAAACTAATGAAAAACTGTTTTTT.

J is TRBJ1-1 and V is TRBV28; D may be TRBD1 (5 bases). Germline-derived CDR1 and CDR2 are MDHEN and SYDVKM. V lost 5 bases and J 1 base, leaving 11 bases between the germline ends. This CDR3 is built from 14 residues. The CDR3 sequence: CASSLPGPNTEAFF. The CDR3 nucleotides read TGTGCCAGCAGTCTCCCGGGACCGAACACTGAAGCTTTCTTT.

The chain uses TRBV5-1 and TRBJ1-2; D unresolved. The germline V and J ends were trimmed by 0 bases and 8 bases, with 14 bases remaining between them. Per germline, CDR1 SGHRS and CDR2 YFSETQ. CDR3 length equals 14 residues. The CDR3 nucleotides read TGCGCCAGCAGCTTGGAATCGGGAGTTCGGGGCTACACCTTC. It specifies CASSLESGVRGYTF.